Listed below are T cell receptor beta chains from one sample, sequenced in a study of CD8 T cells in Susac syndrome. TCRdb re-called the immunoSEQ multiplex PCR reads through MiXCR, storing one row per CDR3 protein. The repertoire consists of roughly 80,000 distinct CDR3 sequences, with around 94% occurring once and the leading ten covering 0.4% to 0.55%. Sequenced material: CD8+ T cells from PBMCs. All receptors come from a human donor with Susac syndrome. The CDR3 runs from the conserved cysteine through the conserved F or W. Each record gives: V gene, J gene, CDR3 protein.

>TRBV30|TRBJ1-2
CALTGQEVYGYTF
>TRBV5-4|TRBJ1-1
CASSLRQDEAFF
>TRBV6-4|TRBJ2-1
CASSERTSGNEQFF
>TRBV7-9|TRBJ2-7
CASSWDTTYEQYF
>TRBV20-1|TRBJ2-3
CSAWGDRGTDTQYF
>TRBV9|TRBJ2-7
CASSVGGSYEQYF
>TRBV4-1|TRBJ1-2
CASSLTGNPDHYGYTF
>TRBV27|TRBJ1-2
CASSPRGSLDYGYTF
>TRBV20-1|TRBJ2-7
CSAPTGSEQYF
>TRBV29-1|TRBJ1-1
CSALLGPTEAFF
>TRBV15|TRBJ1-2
CATSRDEAGYGYTF
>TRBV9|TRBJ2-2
CASSVASGELFF
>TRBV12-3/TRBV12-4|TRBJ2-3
CASSPGLAPDTQYF
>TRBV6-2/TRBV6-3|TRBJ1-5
CASSPPVRQGNQPQHF
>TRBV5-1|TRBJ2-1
CASRGGGSNEQFF
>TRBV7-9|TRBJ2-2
CASSSGGGPNTGELFF
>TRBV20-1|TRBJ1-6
CSARDPFQRNSPLHF
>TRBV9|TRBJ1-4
CASSFQAGGNEKLFF
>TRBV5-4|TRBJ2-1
CASSLVRNSYNEQFF
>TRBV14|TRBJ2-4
CASSQAGGYKNIQYF
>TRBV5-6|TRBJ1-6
CASSQGFYSPLHF
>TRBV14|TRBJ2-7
CASSQGLTPYEQYF
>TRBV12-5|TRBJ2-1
CASAPTGDEQFF
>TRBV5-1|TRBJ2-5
CASSRASRTGEETQYF
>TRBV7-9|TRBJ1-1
CASSTLQGARGTEAFF
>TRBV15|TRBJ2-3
CATSRVIPDTQYF
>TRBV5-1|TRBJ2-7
CASSLGWVESRNEQYF
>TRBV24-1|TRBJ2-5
CATSAPFAGETQYF
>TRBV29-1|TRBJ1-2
CSVPWTGDYGYTF
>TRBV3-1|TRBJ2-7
CASSQAQRGTKEQYF
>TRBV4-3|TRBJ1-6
CASSKDSSPLHF
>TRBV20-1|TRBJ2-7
CSPRTASSYEQYF
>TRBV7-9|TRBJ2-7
CASSKQGAREQYF
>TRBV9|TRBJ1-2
CASSVASHARWDGYTF